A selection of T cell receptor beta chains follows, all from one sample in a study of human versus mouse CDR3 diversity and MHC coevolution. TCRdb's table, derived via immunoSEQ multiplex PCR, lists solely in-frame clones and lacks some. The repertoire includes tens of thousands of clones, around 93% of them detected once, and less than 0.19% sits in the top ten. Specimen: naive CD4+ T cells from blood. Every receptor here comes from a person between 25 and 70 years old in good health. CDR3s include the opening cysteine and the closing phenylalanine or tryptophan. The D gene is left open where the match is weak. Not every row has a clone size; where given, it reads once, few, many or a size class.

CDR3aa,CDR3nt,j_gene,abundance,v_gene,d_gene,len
CAWGGGQETQYF,TGTGCCTGGGGCGGGGGGCAAGAGACCCAGTACTTC,TRBJ2-5,-,TRBV30,TRBD2,12
CASSPGTVAGGADTQYF,TGCGCCAGCAGCCCGGGAACAGTAGCGGGGGGGGCAGATACGCAGTATTTT,TRBJ2-3,-,TRBV5-1,TRBD2,17
CASRKDRVYEQYF,TGTGCCAGCAGAAAGGACAGGGTCTACGAGCAGTACTTC,TRBJ2-7,-,TRBV11-2,TRBD1,13
CASSLSSGSPRETQYF,TGCGCCAGCAGCTTGAGTAGCGGGAGCCCCCGGGAGACCCAGTACTTC,TRBJ2-5,-,TRBV5-1,TRBD2,16
CASSKREGLKTSGNRKTQYF,TGCGCCAGCAGTAAGAGAGAGGGTTTAAAGACTAGCGGGAACCGGAAGACCCAGTACTTC,TRBJ2-5,-,TRBV10-2,TRBD2,20
CARAANRNTEAFF,TGTGCCAGAGCCGCTAACAGGAACACTGAAGCTTTCTTT,TRBJ1-1,-,TRBV21-1,-,13
CASSKPSVNTEAFF,TGTGCCAGCAGTAAACCCTCAGTTAACACTGAAGCTTTCTTT,TRBJ1-1,-,TRBV28,-,14
CASSTGGTAGSNQPQHF,TGTGCCAGCAGCACAGGGGGGACAGCGGGGAGCAATCAGCCCCAGCATTTT,TRBJ1-5,-,TRBV7-8,TRBD1,17
CAWTRRQGAAKAKNIQYF,TGTGCCTGGACGAGGCGACAGGGGGCAGCGAAAGCCAAAAACATTCAGTACTTC,TRBJ2-4,once,TRBV30,TRBD1,18
CASSLLAAEHYNEQFF,TGCGCCAGCAGCTTGTTAGCGGCAGAACATTACAATGAGCAGTTCTTC,TRBJ2-1,-,TRBV5-1,-,16
CASSPTGTGGYTEAFF,TGTGCCAGCTCACCGACAGGGACAGGGGGCTACACTGAAGCTTTCTTT,TRBJ1-1,-,TRBV18,TRBD1,16
CASSKLGLAGGLETQYF,TGTGCCAGCAGCAAACTCGGACTAGCGGGAGGGCTAGAGACCCAGTACTTC,TRBJ2-5,-,TRBV5-6,TRBD2,17
CASSLATGGWSSYEQYF,TGTGCCAGCAGCTTAGCGACAGGGGGCTGGAGCTCCTACGAGCAGTACTTC,TRBJ2-7,-,TRBV7-9,TRBD1,17
CASSRGAGTDTQYF,TGTGCCAGCAGTAGAGGGGCGGGAACAGATACGCAGTATTTT,TRBJ2-3,-,TRBV7-9,-,14
CASSPGNNEQFF,TGTGCCAGCTCCCCGGGGAACAATGAGCAGTTCTTC,TRBJ2-1,-,TRBV7-3,-,12
CASSKARGQPQHF,TGTGCCAGTAGTAAAGCTCGGGGTCAGCCCCAGCATTTT,TRBJ1-5,-,TRBV19,-,13
CASSLTGYYEQYF,TGTGCCAGCAGCCTGACAGGGTACTACGAGCAGTACTTC,TRBJ2-7,-,TRBV11-2,TRBD1,13
CASSVADKQYF,TGTGCCAGCAGTGTCGCCGACAAGCAGTACTTC,TRBJ2-7,-,TRBV2,-,11
CATSRDLGRGYEQYF,TGTGCCACCAGCAGAGATTTGGGCAGGGGATACGAGCAGTACTTC,TRBJ2-7,-,TRBV15,-,15
CASSTRQENTIYF,TGTGCCAGCAGCACGCGACAGGAAAACACCATATATTTT,TRBJ1-3,-,TRBV11-2,-,13
CASGSRVNYGYTF,TGTGCTAGTGGTTCGAGGGTAAACTATGGCTACACCTTC,TRBJ1-2,once,TRBV12-5,-,13
CASSTVTANTEAFF,TGTGCCAGTAGTACCGTGACAGCGAACACTGAAGCTTTCTTT,TRBJ1-1,-,TRBV19,-,14
CSVVGDRSRTTEAFF,TGCAGCGTTGTTGGGGACAGGAGCCGAACCACTGAAGCTTTCTTT,TRBJ1-1,-,TRBV29-1,TRBD1,15
CAWSELSPSTDTQYF,TGTGCCTGGAGTGAACTGTCCCCTAGCACAGATACGCAGTATTTT,TRBJ2-3,-,TRBV30,-,15
CASNFGGGNTDTQYF,TGCGCCAGCAATTTCGGGGGTGGAAACACAGATACGCAGTATTTT,TRBJ2-3,-,TRBV5-1,-,15
CASGLTRTSGRGEQYF,TGTGCTAGTGGTTTGACACGAACTAGCGGGAGGGGAGAGCAGTACTTC,TRBJ2-5,-,TRBV12-5,TRBD2,16
CASAGTGLTGELFF,TGTGCCAGCGCCGGGACAGGGTTGACCGGGGAGCTGTTTTTT,TRBJ2-2,-,TRBV6-1,TRBD1,14
CAWSRLVSNEQFF,TGTGCCTGGAGCCGACTAGTTTCCAATGAGCAGTTCTTC,TRBJ2-1,-,TRBV30,-,13
CASSLGAGVYEQYF,TGTGCCAGCAGCTTAGGAGCAGGGGTGTACGAGCAGTACTTC,TRBJ2-7,-,TRBV7-9,-,14
CASSSRAYGYTF,TGTGCCAGCAGCTCGAGGGCCTATGGCTACACCTTC,TRBJ1-2,-,TRBV7-9,-,12
CASSPGRRTDTQYF,TGTGCCAGTAGTCCAGGAAGGCGCACAGATACGCAGTATTTT,TRBJ2-3,-,TRBV19,-,14
CASRRAGGPATGELFF,TGTGCCAGCAGGCGCGCGGGGGGGCCCGCCACCGGGGAGCTGTTTTTT,TRBJ2-2,-,TRBV7-6,TRBD2,16
CASSGPQRGQPQHF,TGTGCCAGCAGTGGGCCCCAACGCGGTCAGCCCCAGCATTTT,TRBJ1-5,-,TRBV2,-,14
CASSGRQGVGSPLHF,TGTGCCAGCAGTGGACGACAGGGGGTTGGTTCACCCCTCCACTTT,TRBJ1-6,-,TRBV25-1,TRBD1,15
CASSPDRAYGYTF,TGTGCCAGCAGTCCGGACAGAGCCTATGGCTACACCTTC,TRBJ1-2,-,TRBV25-1,-,13
CASSTQAARVLGSPLHF,TGTGCCAGCAGTACCCAGGCGGCGAGGGTTCTGGGTTCACCCCTCCACTTT,TRBJ1-6,-,TRBV27,-,17
CSVEAGGNYGYTF,TGCAGCGTTGAGGCGGGAGGAAACTATGGCTACACCTTC,TRBJ1-2,-,TRBV29-1,-,13
CASSPMGGAGSEAFF,TGCGCCAGCAGCCCCATGGGAGGGGCAGGGTCTGAAGCTTTCTTT,TRBJ1-1,-,TRBV5-1,-,15
CAIRPTGDNNQPQHF,TGTGCCATCAGACCTACAGGGGACAACAATCAGCCCCAGCATTTT,TRBJ1-5,-,TRBV10-3,TRBD1,15
CAISEGGDGEKLFF,TGTGCCATCAGTGAGGGGGGGGATGGTGAAAAACTGTTTTTT,TRBJ1-4,few,TRBV10-3,-,14
CASNQWPETELKAFF,TGTGCCAGCAACCAATGGCCGGAGACAGAGTTGAAAGCTTTCTTT,TRBJ1-1,few,TRBV7-9,-,15
CASSSPSSGANVLTF,TGTGCCAGCAGTTCGCCGAGCTCTGGGGCCAACGTCCTGACTTTC,TRBJ2-6,-,TRBV27,-,15
CASSLDRDDTQYF,TGCGCCAGCAGCTTGGACAGGGACGATACGCAGTATTTT,TRBJ2-3,-,TRBV5-1,-,13
CAISESIQLKYSNQPQHF,TGTGCCATCAGTGAGTCAATTCAGTTAAAGTATAGCAATCAGCCCCAGCATTTT,TRBJ1-5,-,TRBV10-3,-,18
CASSPRGTSGVLGLRYNEQFF,TGCGCCAGCAGCCCGAGGGGGACTAGCGGGGTCCTAGGCCTTAGATACAATGAGCAGTTCTTC,TRBJ2-1,-,TRBV5-1,TRBD2,21
CASSLEGQGNEKLFF,TGTGCCAGCAGCTTGGAAGGGCAGGGGAATGAAAAACTGTTTTTT,TRBJ1-4,-,TRBV5-4,-,15
CASSGLGTGSYGYTF,TGTGCCAGCAGCGGCCTTGGGACAGGGAGTTATGGCTACACCTTC,TRBJ1-2,-,TRBV6-1,TRBD1,15
CASNNYRGADTQYF,TGTGCCAGCAACAACTACCGCGGAGCAGATACGCAGTATTTT,TRBJ2-3,-,TRBV28,-,14
CACPRKQGHEQFF,TGTGCCTGCCCCCGTAAACAGGGCCATGAGCAGTTCTTC,TRBJ2-1,-,TRBV30,-,13
CASRPTRKGVEQFF,TGTGCCAGCAGGCCCACGCGGAAGGGGGTTGAGCAGTTCTTC,TRBJ2-1,-,TRBV6-5,-,14
CASSPGQGWETQYF,TGTGCCAGCTCACCAGGACAGGGTTGGGAGACCCAGTACTTC,TRBJ2-5,-,TRBV18,TRBD1,14
CASSRHRVAQYF,TGTGCCAGCAGTCGCCACAGGGTTGCCCAGTACTTC,TRBJ2-5,-,TRBV28,-,12
CASSSQVQETQYF,TGTGCCAGCAGCTCACAGGTACAAGAGACCCAGTACTTC,TRBJ2-5,-,TRBV13,-,13